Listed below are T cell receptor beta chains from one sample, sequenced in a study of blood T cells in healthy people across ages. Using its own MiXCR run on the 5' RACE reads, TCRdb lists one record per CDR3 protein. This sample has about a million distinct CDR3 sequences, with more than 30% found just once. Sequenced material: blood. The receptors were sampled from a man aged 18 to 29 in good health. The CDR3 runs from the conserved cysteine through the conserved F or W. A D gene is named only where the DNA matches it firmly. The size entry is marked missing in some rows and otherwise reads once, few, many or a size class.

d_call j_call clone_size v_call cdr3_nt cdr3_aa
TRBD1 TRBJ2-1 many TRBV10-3 TGTGCCATCAGTACAGACCAGGGGGAAGAGCAGTTCTTC CAISTDQGEEQFF
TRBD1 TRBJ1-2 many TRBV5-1 TGCGCCAGCAGCTTGGGACAGGGAAGATCTGGGTATGGCTACACCTTC CASSLGQGRSGYGYTF
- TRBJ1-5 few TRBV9 TGTGCCAGCAGCGTAGGAGGGACCGATCAGCCCCAGCATTTT CASSVGGTDQPQHF
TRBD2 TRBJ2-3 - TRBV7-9 TGTGCCAGCAGCTTGGGACTAGCGGGGACCGAGTCGCAGTATTTT CASSLGLAGTESQYF
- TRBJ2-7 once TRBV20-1 TGCAGTGCTAGGGGCGGGGTCAGTTTCTACGAGCAGTACTTC CSARGGVSFYEQYF
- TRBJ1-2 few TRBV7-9 TGTGCCAGCAGCTCGACAGGAAGCTATGACTATGGCTACACCTTC CASSSTGSYDYGYTF
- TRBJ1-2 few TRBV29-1 TGCAGCGCCAGCCGGGACGAAGGCTACACCTTC CSASRDEGYTF
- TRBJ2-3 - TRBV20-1 TGCAGTGCCCAGTCAACTGCTTGGGGGCGAGGAGATACGCAGTATTTT CSAQSTAWGRGDTQYF
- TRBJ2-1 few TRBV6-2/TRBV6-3 TGTGCCAGCAGTTGGCAGGGGTATAATGAGCAGTTCTTC CASSWQGYNEQFF
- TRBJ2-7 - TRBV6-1 TGTGCCGGCAGTGAAGGGCTAGCCCAGTACTTC CAGSEGLAQYF
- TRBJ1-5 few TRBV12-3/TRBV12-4 TGTGCCAGCAGTTTCCGGGGTGTTAGCAATCAGCCCCAGCATTTT CASSFRGVSNQPQHF
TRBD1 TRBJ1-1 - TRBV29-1 TGCAGCGGTGAACAGGGGAGGGCTTTCTTT CSGEQGRAFF
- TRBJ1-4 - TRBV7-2 TGTGCCAGCAGCAAATCAACTAATGAAAAACTGTTTTTT CASSKSTNEKLFF
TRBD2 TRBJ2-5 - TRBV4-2 TGTGCCAGCAGCCAAGATCCGACTAGCGGGGGGCACCAAGAGACCCAGTACTTC CASSQDPTSGGHQETQYF
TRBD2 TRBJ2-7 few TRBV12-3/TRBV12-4 TGTGCCAGCAGGCTGACTAGCGGGGAGCAGTACTTC CASRLTSGEQYF
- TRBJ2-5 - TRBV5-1 TGCGCCAGCAGCACGGGTCAGGCCCAAGAGACCCAGTACTTC CASSTGQAQETQYF
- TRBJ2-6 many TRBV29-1 TGCAGCGTTGAAGATAACGGTTCTGGGGCCAACGTCCTGACTTTC CSVEDNGSGANVLTF
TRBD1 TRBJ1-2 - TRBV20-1 TGCAGTGCTAGCGAGTTTGGGGAGACAGGGCGTTATGGCTACACCTTC CSASEFGETGRYGYTF
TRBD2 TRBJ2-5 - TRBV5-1 TGCGCCAGCAGACATGATATGGCGGGGGAACAAGAGACCCAGTACTTC CASRHDMAGEQETQYF
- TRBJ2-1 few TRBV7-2 TGTGCCAGCAGCTTAGATCGGGGGCTGAATGAGCAGTTCTTC CASSLDRGLNEQFF
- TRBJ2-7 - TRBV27 TGTGCCACCAGGGTGGGGAGCTCCTACAATGAGCAGTACTTC CATRVGSSYNEQYF
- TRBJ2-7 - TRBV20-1 TGCAGTGCTAGATTGTTACAGGGTGGGCTCTACGAGCAGTACTTC CSARLLQGGLYEQYF
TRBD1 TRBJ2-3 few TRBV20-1 TGCAGTGCGGTCACAGGGGGCGCTTTGACAGATACGCAGTATTTT CSAVTGGALTDTQYF
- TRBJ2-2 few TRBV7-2 TGTGCCAGCACCCCCAGGGTCACCGGGGAGCTGTTTTTT CASTPRVTGELFF
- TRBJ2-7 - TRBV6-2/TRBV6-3 TGTGCCAGCAGTATTGAAGCGATTTCCTACGAGCAGTACTTC CASSIEAISYEQYF
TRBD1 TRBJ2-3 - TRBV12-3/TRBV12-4 TGTGCCAGCAGTTTTGACAGGGCCACAGATACGCAGTATTTT CASSFDRATDTQYF
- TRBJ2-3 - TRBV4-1 TGCGCCAGCAGCCATCGATCCAATACAGATACGCAGTATTTT CASSHRSNTDTQYF
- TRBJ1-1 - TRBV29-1 TGCAGCGTGGGAAGACGGATTGAAGCTTTCTTT CSVGRRIEAFF
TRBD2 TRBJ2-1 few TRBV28 TGTGCCAGCTATGGCGGGGGGCGGTACAATGAGCAGTTCTTC CASYGGGRYNEQFF
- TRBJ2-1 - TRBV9 TGTGCCAGCAGTGTTCGACCCGGGGGAGAGACCCAGTTCTTC CASSVRPGGETQFF
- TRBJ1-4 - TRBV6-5 TGTGCCAGCAGGCCTTCATCGGATGAAAAACTGTTTTTT CASRPSSDEKLFF
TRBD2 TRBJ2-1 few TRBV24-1 TGTGCCACCAGTGATGGGACTAGCGGGGGATACAATGAGCAGTTCTTC CATSDGTSGGYNEQFF
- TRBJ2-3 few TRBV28 TGTGCCAGCAGTCAGAGACAGTTAGATACGCAGTATTTT CASSQRQLDTQYF
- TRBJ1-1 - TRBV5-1 TGCGCCAGCAGCTTGAATATGGGACTAAACACTGAAGCTTTCTTT CASSLNMGLNTEAFF
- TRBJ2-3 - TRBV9 TGTGCCAGCAGCGTAGAAGGGACTAGCACAGATACGCAGTATTTT CASSVEGTSTDTQYF
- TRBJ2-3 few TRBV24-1 TGTGCCACCAGTGACCGAGGGGGGACGGGAGATACAGATACGCAGTATTTT CATSDRGGTGDTDTQYF
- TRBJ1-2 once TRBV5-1 TGCGCCAGCAGCTTGGCCGTTGACCCTGGCTATGGCTACACCTTC CASSLAVDPGYGYTF
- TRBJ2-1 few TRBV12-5 TGTGCTAGTGGTTTTGGGCTGGACGAGCAGTTCTTC CASGFGLDEQFF
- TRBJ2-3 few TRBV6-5 TGTGCCAGCAGTTATCGGACCTCAGATACGCAGTATTTT CASSYRTSDTQYF
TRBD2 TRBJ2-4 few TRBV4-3 TGCGCCAGCAGCCAAGGACTAGCGGGGTACAATGAGCAGTACTTC CASSQGLAGYNEQYF
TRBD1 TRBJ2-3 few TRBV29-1 TGCAGCGTTGAAGAAGTGGGACAGGAAACAGATACGCAGTATTTT CSVEEVGQETDTQYF
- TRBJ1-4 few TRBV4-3 TGCGCCAGCAGCCAAGAAGGGGGGCCTAATGAAAAACTGTTTTTT CASSQEGGPNEKLFF
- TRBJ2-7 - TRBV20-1 TGCAGTGCTAGTAGACACGGAACCTACGAGCAGTACTTC CSASRHGTYEQYF
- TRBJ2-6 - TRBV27 TGTGCCAGCAGTACTACAGGCAGCTCTGGGGCCAACGTCCTGACTTTC CASSTTGSSGANVLTF
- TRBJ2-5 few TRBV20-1 TGCAGTGCTACTTTTTGGGGGTCCCAAGAGACCCAGTACTTC CSATFWGSQETQYF
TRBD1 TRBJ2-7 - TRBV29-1 TGCAGCGTCTATTCGGACAGGGGGCTAAACGAGCAGTACTTC CSVYSDRGLNEQYF
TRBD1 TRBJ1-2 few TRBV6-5 TGTGCCAGCAGTTACTCGACTCTGAGACAGGGACCTCTGGGCTATGGCTACACCTTC CASSYSTLRQGPLGYGYTF
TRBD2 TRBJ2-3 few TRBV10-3 TGTGCCACCCAACTAGCGGGGGACTCAGATACGCAGTATTTT CATQLAGDSDTQYF
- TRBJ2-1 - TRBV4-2 TGTGCCGGCAGCCAAGAAAGGAGACTGCGGGACAATGAGCAGTTCTTC CAGSQERRLRDNEQFF
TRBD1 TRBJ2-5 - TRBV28 TGTGCCAGCAGTTTATGGGACAGGTTTCAAGAGACCCAGTACTTC CASSLWDRFQETQYF
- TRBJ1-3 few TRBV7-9 TGTGCCAGCAGCTTAGGGACCGCTGGAAACACCATATATTTT CASSLGTAGNTIYF
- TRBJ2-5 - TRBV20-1 TGCAGTGCTAGGGCTAGCGTGGGATACCAAGAGACCCAGTACTTC CSARASVGYQETQYF
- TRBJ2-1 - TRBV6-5 TGTGCCAGCAGCTGGGCGGCGGGTATGGAGCAGTTCTTC CASSWAAGMEQFF
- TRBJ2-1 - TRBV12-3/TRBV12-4 TGTGCCAGTTGGGGAGGTGGCTCCTACAATGAGCAGTTCTTC CASWGGGSYNEQFF
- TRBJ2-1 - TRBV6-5 TGTGCCAGCAGAGCCGGGACCCTCCTCAATGAGCAGTTCTTC CASRAGTLLNEQFF